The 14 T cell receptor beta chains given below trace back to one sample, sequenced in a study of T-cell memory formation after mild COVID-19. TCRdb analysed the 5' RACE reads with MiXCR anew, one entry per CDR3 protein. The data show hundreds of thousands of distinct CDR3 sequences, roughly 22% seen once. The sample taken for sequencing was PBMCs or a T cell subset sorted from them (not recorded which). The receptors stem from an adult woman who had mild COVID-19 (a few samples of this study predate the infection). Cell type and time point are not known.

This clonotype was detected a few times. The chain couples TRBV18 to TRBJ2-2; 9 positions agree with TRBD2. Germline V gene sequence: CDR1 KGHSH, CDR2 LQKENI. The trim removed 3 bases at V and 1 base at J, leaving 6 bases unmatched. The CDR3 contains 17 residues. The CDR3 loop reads CASSPGGLARNTGELFF. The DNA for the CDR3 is TGTGCCAGCTCACCGGGAGGACTAGCGAGGAACACCGGGGAGCTGTTTTTT.

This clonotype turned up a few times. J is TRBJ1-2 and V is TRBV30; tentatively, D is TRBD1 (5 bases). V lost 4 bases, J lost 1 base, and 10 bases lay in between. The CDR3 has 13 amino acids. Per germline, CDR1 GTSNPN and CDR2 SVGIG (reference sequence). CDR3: CAWKDTFNYGYTF. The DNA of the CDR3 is TGTGCCTGGAAGGACACTTTTAACTATGGCTACACCTTC.

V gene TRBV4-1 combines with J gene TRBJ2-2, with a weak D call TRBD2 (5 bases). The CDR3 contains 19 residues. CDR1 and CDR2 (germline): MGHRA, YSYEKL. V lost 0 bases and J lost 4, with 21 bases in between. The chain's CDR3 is CASSQDGGFERRTTGELFF. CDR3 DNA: TGCGCCAGCAGCCAAGATGGCGGGTTCGAGCGGAGAACCACCGGGGAGCTGTTTTTT.

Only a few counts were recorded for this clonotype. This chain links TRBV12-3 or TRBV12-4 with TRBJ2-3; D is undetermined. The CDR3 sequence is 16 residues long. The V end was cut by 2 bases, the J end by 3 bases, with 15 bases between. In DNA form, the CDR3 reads TGTGCCAGCAGTTTAAATTCCAGGAGAGGAACAGATACGCAGTATTTT. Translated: CASSLNSRRGTDTQYF.

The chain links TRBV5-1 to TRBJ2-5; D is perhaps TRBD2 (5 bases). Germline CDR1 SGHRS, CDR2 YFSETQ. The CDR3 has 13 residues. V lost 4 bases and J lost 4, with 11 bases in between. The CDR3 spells CASSQGSSETQYF. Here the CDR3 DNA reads TGCGCCAGCAGCCAAGGGAGTTCAGAGACCCAGTACTTC.

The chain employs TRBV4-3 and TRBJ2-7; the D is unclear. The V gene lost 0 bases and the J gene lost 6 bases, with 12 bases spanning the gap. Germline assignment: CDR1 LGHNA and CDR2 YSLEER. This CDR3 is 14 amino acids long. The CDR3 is CASSQDFPSFEQYF. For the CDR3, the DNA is TGCGCCAGCAGCCAAGATTTCCCCTCTTTCGAGCAGTACTTC.

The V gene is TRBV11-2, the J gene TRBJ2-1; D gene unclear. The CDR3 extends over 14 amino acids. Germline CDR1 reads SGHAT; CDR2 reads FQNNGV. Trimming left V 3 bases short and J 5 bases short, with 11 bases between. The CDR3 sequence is CASSLVGRHNEQFF. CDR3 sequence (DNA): TGTGCCAGCAGCTTGGTTGGGCGGCACAATGAGCAGTTCTTC.

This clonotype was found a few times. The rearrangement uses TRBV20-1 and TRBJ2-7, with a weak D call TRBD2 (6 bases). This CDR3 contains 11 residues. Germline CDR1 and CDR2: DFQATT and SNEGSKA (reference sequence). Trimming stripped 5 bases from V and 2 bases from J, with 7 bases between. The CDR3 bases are TGCAGTGCTGGGGAGGCCTACGAGCAGTACTTC. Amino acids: CSAGEAYEQYF.

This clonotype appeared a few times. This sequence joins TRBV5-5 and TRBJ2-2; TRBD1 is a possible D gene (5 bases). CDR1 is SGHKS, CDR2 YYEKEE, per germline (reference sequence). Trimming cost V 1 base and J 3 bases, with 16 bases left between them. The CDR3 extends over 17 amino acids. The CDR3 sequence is CASSLRPGRADTGELFF. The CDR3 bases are TGTGCCAGCAGCTTGCGGCCCGGCAGGGCAGACACCGGGGAGCTGTTTTTT.

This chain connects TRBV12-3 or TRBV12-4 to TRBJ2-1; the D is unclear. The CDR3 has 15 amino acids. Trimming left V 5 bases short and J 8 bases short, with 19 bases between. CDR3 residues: CASSVIGVDHHEQFF. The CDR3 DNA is TGTGCCAGCAGTGTGATTGGGGTAGATCACCATGAGCAGTTCTTC.

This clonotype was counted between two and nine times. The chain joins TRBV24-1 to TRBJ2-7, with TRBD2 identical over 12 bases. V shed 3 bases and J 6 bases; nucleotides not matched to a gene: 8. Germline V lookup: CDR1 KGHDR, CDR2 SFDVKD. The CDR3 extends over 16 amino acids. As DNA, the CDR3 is TGTGCCACCAGTGATCCTCGACTAGCGGGAGCAGGCGAGCAGTACTTC. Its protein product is CATSDPRLAGAGEQYF.

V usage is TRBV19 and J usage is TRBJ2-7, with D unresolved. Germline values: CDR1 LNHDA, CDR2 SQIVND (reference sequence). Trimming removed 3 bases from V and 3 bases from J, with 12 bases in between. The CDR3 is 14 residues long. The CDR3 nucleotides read TGTGCCAGTAGTATGGTAGCTCAACGCTACGAGCAGTACTTC. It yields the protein CASSMVAQRYEQYF. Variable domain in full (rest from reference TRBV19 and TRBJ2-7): DGGITQSPKYLFRKEGQNVTLSCEQNLNHDAMYWYRQDPGQGLRLIYYSQIVNDFQKGDIAEGYSVSREKKESFPLTVTSAQKNPTAFYLCASSMVAQRYEQYFGPGTRLTVT.

In DNA form, the CDR3 reads TGCGCCAGCAGCTTCGACAGGAACAAAGAGACCCAGTACTTC. It is translated as CASSFDRNKETQYF. The V and J genes are TRBV5-1 and TRBJ2-5, with a tentative D call TRBD1 (6 bases). The germline V and J ends were trimmed by 2 bases and 3 bases, with 11 bases remaining between them. The CDR3 contains 14 residues. Germline CDR1 reads SGHRS; CDR2 reads YFSETQ.

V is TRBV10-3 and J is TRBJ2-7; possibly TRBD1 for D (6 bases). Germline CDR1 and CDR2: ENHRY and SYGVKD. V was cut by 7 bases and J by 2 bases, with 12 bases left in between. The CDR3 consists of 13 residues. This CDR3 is CAITGDTTYEQYF. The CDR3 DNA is TGTGCCATCACCGGGGACACTACCTACGAGCAGTACTTC.